Below are 6 T cell receptor beta chains sequenced from a single sample in a study of beta chain features in type 1 diabetes. The whole isolated RNA underwent reverse transcription, so sequencing captured expressed TCRB transcripts. Measured with immunoSEQ multiplex PCR; TCRdb has only the in-frame clones, and not every one. This table has hundreds of thousands of clones, roughly an eighth appearing once. Study-wide results and limits: Shorter TCRB CDR3s, moderately but significantly so, were found in Type 1 diabetes patients in all four CD4+ subsets.

No antigen is known for these receptors. What was sequenced was naive CD4+ T cells from blood. These TCRs come from a woman aged 18-35 years with type 1 diabetes.

This rearrangement joins TRBV2 to TRBJ1-1; the D is unclear. This CDR3 is 13 amino acids long. Germline loops: CDR1 SNHLY, CDR2 FYNNEI. V was clipped by 7 bases and J by 4 bases, with 13 bases between them. CDR3 amino acids: CASTPRWVTEAFF. The CDR3 region has the DNA TGTGCCAGCACGCCCAGGTGGGTCACTGAAGCTTTCTTT. Combining the CDR3 with reference TRBV2 and TRBJ1-1 gives the whole variable domain EPEVTQTPSHQVTQMGQEVILRCVPISNHLYFYWYRQILGQKVEFLVSFYNNEISEKSEIFDDQFSVERPDGSNFTLKIRSTKLEDSAMYFCASTPRWVTEAFFGQGTRLTVV.

J is TRBJ1-2 and V is TRBV15; D ambiguous. This CDR3 has 15 amino acids. CDR1 is LNHNV, CDR2 YYDKDF, per germline (reference sequence). Trimming stripped 5 bases from V and 2 bases from J, with 15 bases between. Here the CDR3 reads CATSLVDRENYGYTF. The CDR3 DNA sequence: TGTGCCACCAGCTTAGTTGACCGGGAAAACTATGGCTACACCTTC.

The chain carries TRBV9 and TRBJ1-1; D might be TRBD1 (5 bases). V was cut by 0 bases and J by 10 bases, with 13 bases left in between. There are 13 residues in the CDR3. The germline CDR1 and CDR2 sequences are SGDLS and YYNGEE. For the CDR3, the DNA is TGTGCCAGCAGCGTAGGGCGGGGCTCAACAGCTTTCTTT. This gives the protein CASSVGRGSTAFF.

The sample holds a few counts of this clone. The V gene is TRBV11-2, the J gene TRBJ1-2, with D maybe TRBD1 (6 bases). The V end lost 4 bases, the J end lost 7 bases, and 13 bases lay between the germline ends. Per germline, CDR1 SGHAT and CDR2 FQNNGV. The length of the CDR3 is 13 residues. The CDR3 spells CASSYTGTAGYTF. The CDR3 nucleotides are TGTGCCAGCAGCTACACAGGGACCGCTGGCTACACCTTC.

This clone was seen a few times. V and J are TRBV9 and TRBJ1-5, with D maybe TRBD1 (5 bases). The CDR3 contains 15 residues. CDR1 and CDR2 (germline): SGDLS, YYNGEE. The V end was cut by 2 bases, the J end by 6 bases, with 15 bases between. The CDR3 protein is CASSVGGVQGQPQHF. The CDR3, as DNA: TGTGCCAGCAGCGTCGGGGGGGTGCAAGGTCAGCCCCAGCATTTT.

This clone was counted only a few times. The CDR3 DNA sequence: TGCGCCAGCAGCTTGTCCCGGACTAGCGTCTCCTACGAGCAGTACTTC. It encodes CASSLSRTSVSYEQYF. The chain recombines TRBV5-1 with TRBJ2-7; TRBD2 matches 9 bases. The CDR3 consists of 16 residues. V trimming: 1 base; J trimming: 0 bases; junction bases outside the gene matches: 5. The germline V gene encodes CDR1 SGHRS and CDR2 YFSETQ.